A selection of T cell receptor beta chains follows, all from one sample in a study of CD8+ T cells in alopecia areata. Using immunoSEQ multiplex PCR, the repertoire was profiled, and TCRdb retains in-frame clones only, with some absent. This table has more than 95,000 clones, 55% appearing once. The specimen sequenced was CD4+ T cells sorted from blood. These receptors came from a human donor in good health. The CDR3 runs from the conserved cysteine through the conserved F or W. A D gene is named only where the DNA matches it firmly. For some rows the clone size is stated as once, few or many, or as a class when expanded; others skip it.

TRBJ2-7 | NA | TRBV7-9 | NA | CASSLAHSDFEQYF | TGTGCCAGCAGCTTAGCCCACAGCGACTTCGAGCAGTACTTC
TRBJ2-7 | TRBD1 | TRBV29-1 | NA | CSVEGQGSSYEQYF | TGCAGCGTTGAAGGACAGGGTAGCTCCTACGAGCAGTACTTC
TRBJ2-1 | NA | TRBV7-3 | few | CASSLLAGALYNEQFF | TGTGCCAGCAGCTTACTGGCGGGGGCATTATACAATGAGCAGTTCTTC
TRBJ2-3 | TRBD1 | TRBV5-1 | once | CASSSTRDRGPDTQYF | TGCGCCAGCAGTTCAACCCGGGACAGGGGGCCAGATACGCAGTATTTT
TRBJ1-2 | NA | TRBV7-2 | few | CASSLAGEAYGYTF | TGTGCCAGCAGCTTAGCAGGGGAGGCCTATGGCTACACCTTC
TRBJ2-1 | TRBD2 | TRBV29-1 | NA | CSVVSGGRKNNEQFF | TGCAGCGTTGTTAGCGGGGGGAGGAAGAACAATGAGCAGTTCTTC
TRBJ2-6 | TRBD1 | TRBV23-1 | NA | CASNRDRESTGANVLTF | TGCGCCAGCAATAGGGACAGGGAGAGTACTGGGGCCAACGTCCTGACTTTC
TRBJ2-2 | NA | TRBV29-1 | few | CSVRKTTNTGELFF | TGCAGCGTTAGAAAGACAACGAACACCGGGGAGCTGTTTTTT
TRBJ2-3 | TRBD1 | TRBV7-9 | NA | CASSLRGPSTDTQYF | TGTGCCAGCAGCCTCAGGGGGCCTAGCACAGATACGCAGTATTTT
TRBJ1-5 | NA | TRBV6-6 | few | CASSYGVSISNQPQHF | TGTGCCAGCAGTTATGGTGTATCCATAAGCAATCAGCCCCAGCATTTT
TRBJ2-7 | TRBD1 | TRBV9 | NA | CASSVGEGAGREQYF | TGTGCCAGCAGCGTAGGCGAGGGGGCCGGGCGCGAGCAGTACTTC
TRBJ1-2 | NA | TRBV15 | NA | CATSRDPDSIYGYTF | TGTGCCACCAGCAGAGATCCCGACAGCATCTATGGCTACACCTTC
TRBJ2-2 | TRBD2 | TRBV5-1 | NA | CASSFGQTSGAGELFF | TGCGCCAGCAGCTTTGGCCAGACTAGCGGGGCCGGGGAGCTGTTTTTT
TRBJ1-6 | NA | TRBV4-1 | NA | CASSQEDIRNSPLHF | TGCGCCAGCAGCCAAGAGGACATACGAAATTCACCCCTCCACTTT
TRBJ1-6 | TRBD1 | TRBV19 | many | CASSPRDRGTYSPLHF | TGTGCCAGTAGTCCCCGGGACAGGGGTACCTATTCACCCCTCCACTTT
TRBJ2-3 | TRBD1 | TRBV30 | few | CAWNLGQGASTDTQYF | TGTGCCTGGAATCTCGGACAGGGAGCTAGCACAGATACGCAGTATTTT
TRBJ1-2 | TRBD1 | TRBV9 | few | CASSGDRGTGYTF | TGTGCCAGCAGCGGCGACAGGGGAACAGGCTACACCTTC
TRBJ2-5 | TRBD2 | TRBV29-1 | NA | CSVARGLAIETQYF | TGCAGCGTTGCCCGGGGACTAGCGATTGAGACCCAGTACTTC
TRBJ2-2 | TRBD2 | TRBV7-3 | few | CASSLLAGGPNTGELFF | TGTGCCAGCAGCCTACTAGCGGGGGGCCCGAACACCGGGGAGCTGTTTTTT
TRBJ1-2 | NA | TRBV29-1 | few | CSVARPGLGDYGYTF | TGCAGCGTTGCCAGACCGGGTCTGGGTGACTATGGCTACACCTTC
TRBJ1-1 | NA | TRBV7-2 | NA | CASSLGIEAFF | TGTGCCAGCAGCTTAGGTATTGAAGCTTTCTTT
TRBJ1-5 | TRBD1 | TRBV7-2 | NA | CASSRQGARQPQHF | TGTGCCAGCAGCCGACAGGGGGCTCGGCAGCCCCAGCATTTT
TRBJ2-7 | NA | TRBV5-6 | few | CASSRGYEQYF | TGTGCCAGCAGCAGGGGGTACGAGCAGTACTTC
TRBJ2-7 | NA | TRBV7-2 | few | CASSSPANRQDLYF | TGTGCCAGCAGCTCCCCGGCCAATCGACAGGATTTGTACTTC
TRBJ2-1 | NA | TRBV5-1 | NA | CASSLNPAVYNEQFF | TGCGCCAGCAGCTTGAACCCAGCGGTGTACAATGAGCAGTTCTTC
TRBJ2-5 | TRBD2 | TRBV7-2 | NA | CASSLTPGTRETQYF | TGTGCCAGCAGCCTCACCCCCGGGACTAGAGAGACCCAGTACTTC
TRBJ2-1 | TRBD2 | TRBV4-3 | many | CASSQDQDGGASYNEQFF | TGCGCCAGCAGCCAAGATCAAGACGGGGGGGCTTCCTACAATGAGCAGTTCTTC
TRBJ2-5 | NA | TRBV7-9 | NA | CASSFSEGGETQYF | TGTGCCAGCAGCTTCTCGGAGGGGGGCGAGACCCAGTACTTC
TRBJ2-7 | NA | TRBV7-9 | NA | CASSLGQGGYEQYF | TGTGCCAGCAGCTTAGGACAGGGAGGCTACGAGCAGTACTTC
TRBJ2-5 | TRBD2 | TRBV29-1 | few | CSVGGGGSETQYF | TGCAGCGTTGGCGGCGGGGGGAGTGAGACCCAGTACTTC
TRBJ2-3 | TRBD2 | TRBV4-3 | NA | CASSQGTSGRRDTQYF | TGCGCCAGCAGCCAAGGGACTAGCGGGAGGAGGGATACGCAGTATTTT
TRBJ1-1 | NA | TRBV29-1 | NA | CSVLGAAIGAFF | TGCAGCGTTCTCGGGGCAGCAATCGGAGCTTTCTTT
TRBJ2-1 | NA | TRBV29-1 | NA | CSVVLRVAGTYNEQFF | TGCAGCGTTGTTCTGCGGGTCGCAGGGACGTACAATGAGCAGTTCTTC
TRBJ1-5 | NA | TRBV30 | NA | CAWRRSGKLEPQHF | TGTGCCTGGAGGAGGAGTGGGAAGCTGGAGCCCCAGCATTTT
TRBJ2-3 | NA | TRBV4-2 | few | CASSQEWGAGTDTQYF | TGTGCCAGCAGCCAAGAATGGGGGGCCGGCACAGATACGCAGTATTTT
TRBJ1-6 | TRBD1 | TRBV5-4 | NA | CASSRGQGGNSPLHF | TGTGCCAGCAGCCGCGGACAGGGCGGTAATTCACCCCTCCACTTT
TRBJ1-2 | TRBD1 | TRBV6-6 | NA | CASSLDRGNYGYTF | TGTGCCAGCAGTTTGGACAGGGGAAACTATGGCTACACCTTC
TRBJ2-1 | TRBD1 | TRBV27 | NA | CASQQFGPGGDEQFF | TGTGCCAGCCAGCAGTTTGGGCCAGGGGGCGATGAGCAGTTCTTC
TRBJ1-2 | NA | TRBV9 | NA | CASSPIGINYGYTF | TGTGCCAGCAGCCCCATTGGGATTAACTATGGCTACACCTTC
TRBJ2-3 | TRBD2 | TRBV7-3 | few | CASSRSLAGSTDTQYF | TGTGCCAGCAGCCGTTCACTAGCGGGTAGCACAGATACGCAGTATTTT
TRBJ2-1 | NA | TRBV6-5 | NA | CASSYSGGFYNEQFF | TGTGCCAGCAGTTATAGTGGGGGATTTTACAATGAGCAGTTCTTC
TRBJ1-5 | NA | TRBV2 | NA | CASRGQATYSNQPQHF | TGTGCCAGCAGGGGGCAAGCCACCTATAGCAATCAGCCCCAGCATTTT
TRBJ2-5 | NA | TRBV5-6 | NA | CASSQGVQETQYF | TGTGCCAGCAGCCAAGGGGTCCAAGAGACCCAGTACTTC
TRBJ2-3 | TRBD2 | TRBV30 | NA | CAWSGRLAGGRTDTQYF | TGTGCCTGGAGTGGACGACTAGCGGGGGGGCGTACAGATACGCAGTATTTT
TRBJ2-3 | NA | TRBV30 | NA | CAWSSSTDTQYF | TGTGCCTGGAGCTCAAGCACAGATACGCAGTATTTT
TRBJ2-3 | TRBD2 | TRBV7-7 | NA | CASSVGGASTDTQYF | TGTGCTAGCAGCGTCGGGGGGGCTAGCACAGATACGCAGTATTTT
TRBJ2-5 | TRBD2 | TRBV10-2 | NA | CASGRGSGGAQETQYF | TGCGCCAGCGGTAGGGGTAGCGGGGGGGCTCAAGAGACCCAGTACTTC
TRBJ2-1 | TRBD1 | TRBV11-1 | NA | CASSLGDRDYNEQFF | TGTGCCAGCAGCTTAGGGGACAGGGATTACAATGAGCAGTTCTTC
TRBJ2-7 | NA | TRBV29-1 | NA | CSVNSQGGEQYF | TGCAGCGTAAACAGCCAAGGGGGCGAGCAGTACTTC
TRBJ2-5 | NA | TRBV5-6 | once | CASSLYSTYFPETQYF | TGTGCCAGCAGCTTGTACAGCACGTATTTCCCGGAGACCCAGTACTTC
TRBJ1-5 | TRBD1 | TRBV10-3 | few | CAISDPGQGVQPQHF | TGTGCCATCAGTGACCCTGGACAGGGAGTTCAGCCCCAGCATTTT
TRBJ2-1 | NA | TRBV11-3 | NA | CASSASVDSEQFF | TGTGCCAGCAGCGCATCGGTCGACAGTGAGCAGTTCTTC
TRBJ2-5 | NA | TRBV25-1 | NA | CASLSHERGVETQYF | TGTGCCAGCCTCTCCCACGAGAGGGGCGTGGAGACCCAGTACTTC